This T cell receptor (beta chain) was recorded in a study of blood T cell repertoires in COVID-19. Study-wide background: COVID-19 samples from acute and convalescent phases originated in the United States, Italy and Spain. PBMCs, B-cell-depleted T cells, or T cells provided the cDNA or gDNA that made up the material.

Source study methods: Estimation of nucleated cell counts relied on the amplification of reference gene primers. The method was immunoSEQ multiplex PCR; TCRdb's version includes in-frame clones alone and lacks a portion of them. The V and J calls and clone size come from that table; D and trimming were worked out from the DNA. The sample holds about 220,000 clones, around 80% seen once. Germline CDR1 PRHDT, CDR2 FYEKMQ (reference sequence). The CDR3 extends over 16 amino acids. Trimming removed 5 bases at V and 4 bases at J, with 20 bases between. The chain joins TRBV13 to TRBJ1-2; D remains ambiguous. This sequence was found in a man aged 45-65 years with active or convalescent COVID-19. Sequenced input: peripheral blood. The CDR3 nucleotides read TGTGCCAGCAGCGCCTACCTTGAGGGAGACCCCTATGGCTACACCTTC. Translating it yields CASSAYLEGDPYGYTF. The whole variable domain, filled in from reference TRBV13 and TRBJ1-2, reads AAGVIQSPRHLIKEKRETATLKCYPIPRHDTVYWYQQGPGQDPQFLISFYEKMQSDKGSIPDRFSAQQFSDYHSELNMSSLELGDSALYFCASSAYLEGDPYGYTFGSGTRLTVV.